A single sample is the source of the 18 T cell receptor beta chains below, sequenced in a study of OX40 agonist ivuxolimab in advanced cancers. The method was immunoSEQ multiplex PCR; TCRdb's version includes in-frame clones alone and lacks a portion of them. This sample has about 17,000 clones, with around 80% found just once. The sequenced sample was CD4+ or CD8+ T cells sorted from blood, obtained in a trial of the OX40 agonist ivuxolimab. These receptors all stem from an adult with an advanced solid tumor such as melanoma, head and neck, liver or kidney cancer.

The CDR3: CASSLIGLGNEQFF. CDR3 in DNA: TGTGCCAGCAGCTTAATAGGGTTGGGTAATGAGCAGTTCTTC. V is TRBV7-3 and J is TRBJ2-1; D is ambiguous. Trimming took off 1 base at V and 7 bases at J, with 11 bases between the two ends. This CDR3 has 14 residues. Looked up from germline, CDR1 is SGHTA and CDR2 is FQGTGA.

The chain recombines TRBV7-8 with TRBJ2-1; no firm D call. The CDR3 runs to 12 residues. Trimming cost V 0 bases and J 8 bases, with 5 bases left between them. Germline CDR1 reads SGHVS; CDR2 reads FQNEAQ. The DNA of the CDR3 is TGTGCCAGCAGCTTAGCAGGTCATGAGCAGTTCTTC. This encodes CASSLAGHEQFF.

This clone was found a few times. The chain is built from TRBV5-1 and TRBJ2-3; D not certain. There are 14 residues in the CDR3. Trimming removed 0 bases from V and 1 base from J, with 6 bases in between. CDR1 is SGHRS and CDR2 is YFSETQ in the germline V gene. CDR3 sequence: CASSLGFGTDTQYF. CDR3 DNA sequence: TGCGCCAGCAGCTTGGGGTTTGGCACAGATACGCAGTATTTT.

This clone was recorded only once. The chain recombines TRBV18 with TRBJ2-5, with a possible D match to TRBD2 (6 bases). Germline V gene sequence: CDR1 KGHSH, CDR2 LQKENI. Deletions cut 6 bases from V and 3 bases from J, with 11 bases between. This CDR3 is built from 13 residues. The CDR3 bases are TGTGCCAGCTCCGCTAGCGTAGAAGAGACCCAGTACTTC. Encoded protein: CASSASVEETQYF.

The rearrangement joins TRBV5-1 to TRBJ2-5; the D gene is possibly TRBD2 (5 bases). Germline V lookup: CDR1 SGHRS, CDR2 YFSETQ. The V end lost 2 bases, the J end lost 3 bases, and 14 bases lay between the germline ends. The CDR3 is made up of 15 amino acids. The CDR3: CASSLSLDGKETQYF. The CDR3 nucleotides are TGCGCCAGCAGCTTAAGCCTAGACGGGAAAGAGACCCAGTACTTC.

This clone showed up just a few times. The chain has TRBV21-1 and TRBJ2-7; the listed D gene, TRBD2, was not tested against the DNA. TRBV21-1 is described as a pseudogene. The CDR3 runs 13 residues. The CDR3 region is CAGREAAGYEQYF. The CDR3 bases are TGTGCCGGGAGGGAGGCGGCCGGCTACGAGCAGTACTTC.

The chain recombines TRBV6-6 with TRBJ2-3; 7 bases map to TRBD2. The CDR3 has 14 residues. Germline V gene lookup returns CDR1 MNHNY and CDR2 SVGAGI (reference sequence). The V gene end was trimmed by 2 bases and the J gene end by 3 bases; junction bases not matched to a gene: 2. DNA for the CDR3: TGTGCCAGCAGTTACGGACTAGTAACAGATACGCAGTATTTT. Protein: CASSYGLVTDTQYF.

CDR3 region: CASTSSNQPQHF. The CDR3, as DNA: TGTGCCAGCACCTCAAGCAATCAGCCCCAGCATTTT. V usage is TRBV28 and J usage is TRBJ1-5; D uncertain. The CDR3 extends over 12 amino acids. Trimming took off 7 bases at V and 1 base at J, with 5 bases between the two ends. The V gene's germline CDR1 is MDHEN and CDR2 SYDVKM.

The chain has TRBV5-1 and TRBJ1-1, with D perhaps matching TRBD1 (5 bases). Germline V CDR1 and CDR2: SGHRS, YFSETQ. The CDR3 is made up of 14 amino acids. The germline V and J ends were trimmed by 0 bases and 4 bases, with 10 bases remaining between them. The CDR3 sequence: CASSLGYQGTEAFF. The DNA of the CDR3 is TGCGCCAGCAGCTTGGGGTATCAGGGCACTGAAGCTTTCTTT.

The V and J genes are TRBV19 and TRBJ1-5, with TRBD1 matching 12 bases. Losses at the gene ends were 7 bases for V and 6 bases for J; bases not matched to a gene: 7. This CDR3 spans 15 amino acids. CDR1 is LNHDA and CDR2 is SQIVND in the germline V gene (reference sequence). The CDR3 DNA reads TGTGCCAGTACCGGGGGGACAGGGGGCGGTCAGCCCCAGCATTTT. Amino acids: CASTGGTGGGQPQHF.

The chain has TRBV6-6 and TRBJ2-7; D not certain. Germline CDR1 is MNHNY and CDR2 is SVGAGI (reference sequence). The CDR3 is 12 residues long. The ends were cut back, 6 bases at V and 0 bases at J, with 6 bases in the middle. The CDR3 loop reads CASSQASYEQYF. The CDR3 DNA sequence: TGTGCCAGCAGCCAGGCCTCCTACGAGCAGTACTTC.

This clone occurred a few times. CDR3 sequence: CASSYSGTRTGELFF. The DNA for the CDR3 is TGTGCCAGCAGTTACTCTGGGACTAGAACCGGGGAGCTGTTTTTT. The rearrangement joins TRBV6-5 to TRBJ2-2, with TRBD2 matching 8 bases. Germline trimming cut 0 bases from V and 5 bases from J; bases unmatched to any gene: 2. Germline V lookup: CDR1 MNHEY, CDR2 SVGAGI. CDR3 length: 15 residues.

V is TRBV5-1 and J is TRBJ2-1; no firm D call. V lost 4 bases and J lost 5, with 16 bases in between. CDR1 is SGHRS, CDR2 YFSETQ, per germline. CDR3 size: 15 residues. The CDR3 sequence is CASSLTRRSDNEQFF. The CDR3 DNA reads TGCGCCAGCAGCCTGACTCGAAGGAGTGACAATGAGCAGTTCTTC.

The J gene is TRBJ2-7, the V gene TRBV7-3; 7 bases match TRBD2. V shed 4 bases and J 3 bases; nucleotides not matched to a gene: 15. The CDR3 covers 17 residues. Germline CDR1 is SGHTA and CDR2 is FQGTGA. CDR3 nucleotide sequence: TGTGCCAGCAGCTCAACCGGAGGACTAGAGTCTAACTACGAGCAGTACTTC. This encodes CASSSTGGLESNYEQYF.

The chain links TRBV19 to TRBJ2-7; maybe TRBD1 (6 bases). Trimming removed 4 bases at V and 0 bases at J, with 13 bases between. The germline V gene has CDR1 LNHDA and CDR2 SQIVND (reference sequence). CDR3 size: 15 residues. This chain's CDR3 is CASSRDRTRSYEQYF. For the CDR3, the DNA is TGTGCCAGTAGTAGAGACAGGACTCGCTCCTACGAGCAGTACTTC.

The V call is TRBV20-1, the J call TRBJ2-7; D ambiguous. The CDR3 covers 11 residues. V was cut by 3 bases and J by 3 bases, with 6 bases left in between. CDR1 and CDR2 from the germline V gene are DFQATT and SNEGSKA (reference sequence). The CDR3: CSASRDYEQYF. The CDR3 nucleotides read TGCAGTGCTAGTAGGGACTACGAGCAGTACTTC.

Here the CDR3 DNA reads TGTGCCAGTAGGTCTGGACAAGGGAACACTGAAGCTTTCTTT. It is translated as CASRSGQGNTEAFF. The rearrangement joins TRBV19 to TRBJ1-1; tentatively, D is TRBD1 (5 bases). The CDR3 runs 14 residues. The V gene's germline CDR1 is LNHDA and CDR2 SQIVND (reference sequence). Trimming took 6 bases from V and 1 from J, leaving 12 bases between them.

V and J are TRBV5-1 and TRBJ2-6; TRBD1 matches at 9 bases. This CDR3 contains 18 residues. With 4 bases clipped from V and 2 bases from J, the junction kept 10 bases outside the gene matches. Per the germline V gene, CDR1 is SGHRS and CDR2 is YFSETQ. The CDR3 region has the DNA TGCGCCAGCAGCCTAACCGGGACAGGGACCCCTGGGGCCAACGTCCTGACTTTC. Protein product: CASSLTGTGTPGANVLTF.